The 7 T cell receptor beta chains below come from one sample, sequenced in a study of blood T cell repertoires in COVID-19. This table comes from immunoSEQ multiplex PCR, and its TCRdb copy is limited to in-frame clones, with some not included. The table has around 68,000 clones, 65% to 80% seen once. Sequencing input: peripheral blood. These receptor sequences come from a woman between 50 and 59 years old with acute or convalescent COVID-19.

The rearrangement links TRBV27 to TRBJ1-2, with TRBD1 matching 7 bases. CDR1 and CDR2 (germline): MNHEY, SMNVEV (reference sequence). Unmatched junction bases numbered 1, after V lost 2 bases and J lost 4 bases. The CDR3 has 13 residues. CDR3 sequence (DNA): TGTGCCAGCAGTTTAAGGGACAGCTATGGCTACACCTTC. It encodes CASSLRDSYGYTF.

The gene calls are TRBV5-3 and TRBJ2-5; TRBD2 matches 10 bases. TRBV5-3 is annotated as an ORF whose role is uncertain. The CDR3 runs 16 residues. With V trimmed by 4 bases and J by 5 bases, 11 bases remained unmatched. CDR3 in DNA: TGTGCCAGAAGCGCCACCTCGGGACTAGCGAGGGAGACCCAGTACTTC. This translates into CARSATSGLARETQYF.

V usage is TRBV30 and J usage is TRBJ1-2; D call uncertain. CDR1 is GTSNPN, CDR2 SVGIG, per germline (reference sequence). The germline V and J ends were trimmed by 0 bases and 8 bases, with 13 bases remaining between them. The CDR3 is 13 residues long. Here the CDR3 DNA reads TGTGCCTGGAGTGTACGAGGGCTCTGGGGCTACACCTTC. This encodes CAWSVRGLWGYTF.

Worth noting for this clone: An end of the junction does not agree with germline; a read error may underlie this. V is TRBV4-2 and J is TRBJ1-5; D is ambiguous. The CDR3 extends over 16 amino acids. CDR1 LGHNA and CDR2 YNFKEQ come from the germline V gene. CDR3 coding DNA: TGTGCCAGCAGCCAAGACAGCCAGTTTAGCAATCAGCCCCAACATTTT. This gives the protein CASSQDSQFSNQPQHF.

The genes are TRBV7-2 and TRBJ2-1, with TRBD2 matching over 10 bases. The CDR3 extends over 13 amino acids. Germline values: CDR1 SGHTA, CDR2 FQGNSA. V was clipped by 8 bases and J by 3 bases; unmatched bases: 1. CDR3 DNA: TGTGCCAGCCGGACTAGCGGCTACAATGAGCAGTTCTTC. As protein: CASRTSGYNEQFF.

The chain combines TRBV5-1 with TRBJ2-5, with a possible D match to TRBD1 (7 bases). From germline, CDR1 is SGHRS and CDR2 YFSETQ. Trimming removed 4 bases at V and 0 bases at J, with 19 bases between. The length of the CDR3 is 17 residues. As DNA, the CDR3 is TGCGCCAGCAGCCCGCGTTTCGGCGGGACAGACCAAGAGACCCAGTACTTC. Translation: CASSPRFGGTDQETQYF.

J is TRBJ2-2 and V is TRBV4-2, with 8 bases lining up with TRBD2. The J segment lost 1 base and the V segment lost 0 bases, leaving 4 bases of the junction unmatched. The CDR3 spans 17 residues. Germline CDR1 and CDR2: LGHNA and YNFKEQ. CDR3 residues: CASSQDRGGLNTGELFF. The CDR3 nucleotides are TGTGCCAGCAGCCAAGATCGGGGGGGCCTGAACACCGGGGAGCTGTTTTTT.